Each of the 11 T cell receptor beta chains below was sequenced from the same sample in a study of blood T cells in healthy people across ages. Alongside a J-beta primer mix, a sample-barcoded 5' primer served in a second PCR lasting about 7 to 12 cycles. TCRdb itself ran the 5' RACE reads through MiXCR, one entry per CDR3 protein. The data hold about a million distinct CDR3 sequences, with under 40% observed a single time. Material: blood. The origin of the receptors is a man aged 18 to 30 in good health.

This clonotype was seen only once. The rearrangement joins TRBV28 to TRBJ1-3; 7 bases fit TRBD1. CDR1 and CDR2 from the germline V gene are MDHEN and SYDVKM. The CDR3 length is 18 residues. J gave up 0 bases and V 7 bases, and 15 bases lay outside the gene matches. In DNA form, the CDR3 reads TGTGCCAGCAACACTAGGGGCAGGGACAGTTTCTCTGGAAACACCATATATTTT. It translates to CASNTRGRDSFSGNTIYF. The variable domain in full, with the rest retrieved from reference TRBV28 and TRBJ1-3, is DVKVTQSSRYLVKRTGEKVFLECVQDMDHENMFWYRQDPGLGLRLIYFSYDVKMKEKGDIPEGYSVSREKKERFSLILESASTNQTSMYLCASNTRGRDSFSGNTIYFGEGSWLTVV.

CDR3 bases: TGTGCCAGCAGCCAAGTCTACAGGGGACTCTATGGCTACACCTTC. The encoded protein is CASSQVYRGLYGYTF. The V and J genes are TRBV14 and TRBJ1-2, with 7 nucleotides matching TRBD1. Germline V gene lookup returns CDR1 SGHDN and CDR2 FVKESK. The CDR3 runs 15 residues. V shed 1 base and J 4 bases; nucleotides not matched to a gene: 6.

The chain's CDR3 is CASSLATSGSYNEQYF. The CDR3 DNA follows: TGTGCCAGCAGCTTAGCGACTAGCGGTTCCTACAATGAGCAGTACTTC. The V call is TRBV7-2, the J call TRBJ2-5; TRBD2 matches 9 bases. The CDR3 covers 16 residues. J lost 11 bases, V lost 0 bases, and 13 bases had no gene match. The germline V gene has CDR1 SGHTA and CDR2 FQGNSA.

V gene TRBV7-9 combines with J gene TRBJ1-2; a weak D match, TRBD1 (5 bases). The V end lost 1 base, the J end lost 6 bases, and 12 bases lay between the germline ends. CDR1 is SEHNR, CDR2 FQNEAQ, per germline (reference sequence). The CDR3 spans 14 residues. CDR3 nucleotides: TGTGCCAGCAGCTTAGGGGGACCGGGGAATGGCTACACCTTC. Residues: CASSLGGPGNGYTF.

This clonotype was seen more than once but under ten times. Mismatch with germline at one junction end may stem from a read error. The V call is TRBV12-3 or TRBV12-4, the J call TRBJ2-5; 9 bases agree with TRBD1. The better agreement between TRBJ2-7 and the DNA end casts doubt on the J call. This CDR3 is 14 amino acids long. The CDR3 coding sequence is TGTGCCAGCAGTGTAGCCGGGACAGGGTACGAGCAGTACTTC. It is translated as CASSVAGTGYEQYF.

This clonotype has more than one count but fewer than ten. This chain uses TRBV5-6 with TRBJ1-1; no reliable D call. The V gene's germline CDR1 is SGHDT and CDR2 YYEEEE. The CDR3 sequence is 13 residues long. V shed 6 bases and J shed 3 bases, with 12 bases lying between them. This CDR3 is CASTIWEDTEAFF. As DNA, the CDR3 is TGTGCCAGCACCATTTGGGAGGACACTGAAGCTTTCTTT.

The gene calls are TRBV4-1 and TRBJ2-7, with D perhaps matching TRBD1 (6 bases). The V and J ends lost 1 base and 5 bases respectively, with 12 bases between them. Germline-derived CDR1 and CDR2 are MGHRA and YSYEKL. The CDR3 covers 14 residues. This CDR3 is CASSQVTGTHEQYF. CDR3 bases: TGCGCCAGCAGCCAAGTAACAGGGACCCACGAGCAGTACTTC.

The gene calls are TRBV18 and TRBJ2-7; 8 nucleotides agree with TRBD1. The J call is in doubt because the DNA end fits TRBJ2-5 better. The CDR3 contains 19 residues. The germline gives CDR1 KGHSH, CDR2 LQKENI. The CDR3 here is CASSPVDSRQGASRKTQYF. CDR3 DNA: TGTGCCAGCTCACCAGTCGACTCCCGGCAGGGGGCAAGTAGGAAGACCCAGTACTTC.

The V gene is TRBV27, the J gene TRBJ2-5; no reliable D call. Germline CDR1 is MNHEY and CDR2 is SMNVEV (reference sequence). The V end was cut by 6 bases, the J end by 11 bases, with 22 bases between. This CDR3 comprises 14 residues. CDR3 sequence reads: CASSPNGVVDEQYF. The CDR3 DNA reads TGTGCCAGCAGCCCAAATGGGGTCGTCGATGAGCAGTACTTC.

V gene TRBV6-5 combines with J gene TRBJ2-5, with D possibly matching TRBD2 (5 bases). The CDR3 loop spans 14 amino acids. Looked up from germline, CDR1 is MNHEY and CDR2 is SVGAGI. The ends were cut back, 6 bases at V and 5 bases at J, with 16 bases in the middle. CDR3 loop: CASRKITERETQYF. CDR3 bases: TGTGCCAGCAGAAAAATCACGGAGCGGGAGACCCAGTACTTC.

In this sample, this clonotype turned up once. The rearrangement links TRBV5-1 to TRBJ2-1; D is perhaps TRBD1 or TRBD2 (5 bases each). The CDR3 length is 14 residues. Germline CDR1 is SGHRS and CDR2 is YFSETQ. V was cut by 4 bases and J by 5 bases, with 13 bases left in between. CDR3 bases: TGCGCCAGCAGCGTCGGGGCAGCAAACAATGAGCAGTTCTTC. Amino acid sequence: CASSVGAANNEQFF. The full variable domain, completed using reference TRBV5-1 and TRBJ2-1, is KAGVTQTPRYLIKTRGQQVTLSCSPISGHRSVSWYQQTPGQGLQFLFEYFSETQRNKGNFPGRFSGRQFSNSRSEMNVSTLELGDSALYLCASSVGAANNEQFFGPGTRLTVL.